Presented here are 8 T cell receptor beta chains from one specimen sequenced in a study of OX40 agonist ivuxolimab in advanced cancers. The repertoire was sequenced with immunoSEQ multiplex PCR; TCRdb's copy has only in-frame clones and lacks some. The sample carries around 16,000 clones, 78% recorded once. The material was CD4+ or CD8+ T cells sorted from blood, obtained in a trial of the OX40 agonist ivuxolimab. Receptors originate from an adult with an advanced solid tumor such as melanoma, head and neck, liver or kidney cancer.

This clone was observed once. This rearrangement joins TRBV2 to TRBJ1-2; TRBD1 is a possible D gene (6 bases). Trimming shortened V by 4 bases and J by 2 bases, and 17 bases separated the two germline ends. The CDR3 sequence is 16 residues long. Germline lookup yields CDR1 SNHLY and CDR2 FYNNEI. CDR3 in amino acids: CASSGGGRAPNYGYTF. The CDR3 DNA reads TGTGCCAGCAGTGGCGGGGGCAGGGCCCCGAACTATGGCTACACCTTC.

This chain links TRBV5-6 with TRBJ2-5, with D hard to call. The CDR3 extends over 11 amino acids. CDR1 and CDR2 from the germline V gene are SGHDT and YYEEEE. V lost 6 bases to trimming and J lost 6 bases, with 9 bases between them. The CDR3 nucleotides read TGTGCCAGCATGACCGGGCAGACCCAGTACTTC. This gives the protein CASMTGQTQYF.

As DNA, the CDR3 is TGTGCCAGCAGCTCCGGGACCTCGTCCACTGAAGCTTTCTTT. Translated: CASSSGTSSTEAFF. The chain carries TRBV11-2 and TRBJ1-1; TRBD1 is a possible D gene (5 bases). Looked up from germline, CDR1 is SGHAT and CDR2 is FQNNGV. The CDR3 length is 14 residues. V was cut by 4 bases and J by 4 bases, with 13 bases left in between.

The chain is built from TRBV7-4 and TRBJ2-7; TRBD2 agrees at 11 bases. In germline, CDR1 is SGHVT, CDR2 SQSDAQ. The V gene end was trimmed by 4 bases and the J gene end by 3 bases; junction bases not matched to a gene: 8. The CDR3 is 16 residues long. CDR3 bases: TGTGCCAGCAGCTCCTTGGCACTAGCGGGAGACTACGAGCAGTACTTC. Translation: CASSSLALAGDYEQYF.

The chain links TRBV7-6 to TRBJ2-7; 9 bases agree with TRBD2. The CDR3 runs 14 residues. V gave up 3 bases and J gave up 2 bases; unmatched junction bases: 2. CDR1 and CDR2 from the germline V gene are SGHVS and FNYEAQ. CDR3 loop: CASSLGLAPYEQYF. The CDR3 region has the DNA TGTGCCAGCAGCTTGGGACTAGCCCCCTACGAGCAGTACTTC.

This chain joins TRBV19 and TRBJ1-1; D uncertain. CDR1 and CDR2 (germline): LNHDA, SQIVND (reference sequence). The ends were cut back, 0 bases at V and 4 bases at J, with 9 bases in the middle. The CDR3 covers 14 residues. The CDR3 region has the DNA TGTGCCAGTAGTATAGACGTCGGATTCACTGAAGCTTTCTTT. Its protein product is CASSIDVGFTEAFF.

CDR3 sequence reads: CASSVTGNYEQYF. The CDR3 bases are TGTGCCAGCAGCGTGACAGGGAACTACGAGCAGTACTTC. This chain links TRBV6-5 with TRBJ2-7; 7 bases line up with TRBD1. From germline, CDR1 is MNHEY and CDR2 SVGAGI. The CDR3 loop spans 13 amino acids. Trimming cost V 6 bases and J 3 bases; bases outside gene matches: 5.

The CDR3 loop reads CASSPLAGSEQFF. The CDR3 coding sequence is TGCGCCAGCAGCCCCTTAGCGGGAAGTGAGCAGTTCTTC. This chain joins TRBV5-1 and TRBJ2-1; 8 positions match TRBD2. The CDR3 contains 13 residues. CDR1 SGHRS and CDR2 YFSETQ come from the germline V gene. With 4 bases clipped from V and 9 bases from J, the junction kept 6 bases outside the gene matches.